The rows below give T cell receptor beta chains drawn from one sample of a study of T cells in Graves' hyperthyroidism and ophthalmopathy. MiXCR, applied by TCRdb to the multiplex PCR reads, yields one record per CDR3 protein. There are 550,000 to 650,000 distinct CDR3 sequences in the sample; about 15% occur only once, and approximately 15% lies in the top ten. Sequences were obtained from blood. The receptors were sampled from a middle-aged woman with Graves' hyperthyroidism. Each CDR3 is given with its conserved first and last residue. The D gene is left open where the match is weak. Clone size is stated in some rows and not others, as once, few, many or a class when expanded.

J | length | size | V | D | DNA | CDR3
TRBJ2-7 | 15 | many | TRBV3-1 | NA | TGTGCCAGCAGCCAAGGGACAGTTTATTCCTACGAGCAGTACTTC | CASSQGTVYSYEQYF
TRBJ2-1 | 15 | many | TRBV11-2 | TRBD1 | TGTGCCAGCAGCGAGACAGGGGGCGCAGGGAATGAGCAGTTCTTC | CASSETGGAGNEQFF
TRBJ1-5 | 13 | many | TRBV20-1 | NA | TGCAGTGCAAGGACAGCTCTAAATCAGCCCCAGCATTTT | CSARTALNQPQHF
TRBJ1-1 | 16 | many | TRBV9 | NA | TGTGCCAGCAGCGTAGTGGCCGGGACTATGAACACTGAAGCTTTCTTT | CASSVVAGTMNTEAFF
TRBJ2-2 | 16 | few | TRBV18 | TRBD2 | TGTGCCAGCTCACCACCGAGCGGGGATGACACCGGGGAGCTGTTTTTT | CASSPPSGDDTGELFF
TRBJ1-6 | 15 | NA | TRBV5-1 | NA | TGCGCCAGCAGCTTGCAATGGGGGGGCAATTCACCCCTCCACTTT | CASSLQWGGNSPLHF
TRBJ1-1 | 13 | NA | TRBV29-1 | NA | TGCAGCGGTTGGGGGATTATGAACACTGAAGCTTTCTTT | CSGWGIMNTEAFF
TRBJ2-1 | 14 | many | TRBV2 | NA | TGTGCCAGCAGTGAAGCGCCCTCCTACAATGAGCAGTTCTTC | CASSEAPSYNEQFF
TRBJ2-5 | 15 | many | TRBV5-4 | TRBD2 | TGTGCCAGCAGCGCGACTAGCGGAACACAAGAGACCCAGTACTTC | CASSATSGTQETQYF
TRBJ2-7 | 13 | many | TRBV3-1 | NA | TGTGCCAGCAGCCGCGAGAACTCCTACGAGCAGTACTTC | CASSRENSYEQYF
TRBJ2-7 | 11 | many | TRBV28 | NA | TGTACCAGCAGTCTTAAGTACGAGCAGTACTTC | CTSSLKYEQYF
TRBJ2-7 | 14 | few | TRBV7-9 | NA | TGTGCCAGCAGCTTGTTAGAGGGCCCTTACGAGCAGTACTTC | CASSLLEGPYEQYF
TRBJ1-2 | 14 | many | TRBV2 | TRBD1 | TGTGCCAGCAGTGAAGCGACAGGGGATCAAGGCTACACCTTC | CASSEATGDQGYTF
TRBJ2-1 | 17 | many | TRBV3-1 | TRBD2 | TGTGCCAGCAGCCAAGGGCTACTAGCGGGATCGTACAATGAGCAGTTCTTC | CASSQGLLAGSYNEQFF
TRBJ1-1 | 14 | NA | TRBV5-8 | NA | TGTGCCAGCAGCTTGGGACACTCGGAGTTTGCAGCTTTCTTT | CASSLGHSEFAAFF
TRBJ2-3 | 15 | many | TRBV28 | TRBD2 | TGTGCCAGCAGTTTCCCCGGGACTAGCGCAGATACGCAGTATTTT | CASSFPGTSADTQYF
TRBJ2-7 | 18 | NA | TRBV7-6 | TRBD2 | TGTGCCAGCAGCGAACCTCCGGGACTAGCGGGAAACGGCTACGAGCAGTACTTC | CASSEPPGLAGNGYEQYF
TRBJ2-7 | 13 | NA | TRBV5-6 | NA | TGTGCCAGCAGCTTGTACGGGGGTTCCGAGCAGTACTTC | CASSLYGGSEQYF
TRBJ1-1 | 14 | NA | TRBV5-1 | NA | TGCGCCAGCAGCTTGGAGCAGCAGAACACTGAAGCTTTCTTT | CASSLEQQNTEAFF
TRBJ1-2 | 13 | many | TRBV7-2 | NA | TGTGCCAGCAGCGAGGACCACTATGGCGGCTACACCTTC | CASSEDHYGGYTF
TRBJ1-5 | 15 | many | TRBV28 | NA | TGTGCCAGCAGGCCCCCGGGACCAGAGAATCAGCCCCAGCATTTT | CASRPPGPENQPQHF
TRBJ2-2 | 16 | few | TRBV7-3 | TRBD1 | TGTGCCAGCAGCAAGACAGGGGGTGATTTAACCGGGGAGCTGTTTTTT | CASSKTGGDLTGELFF
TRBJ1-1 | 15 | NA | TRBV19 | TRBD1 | TGTGCCAGTAGTACCCGGACAGGGCGGGACACTGAAGCTTTCTTT | CASSTRTGRDTEAFF
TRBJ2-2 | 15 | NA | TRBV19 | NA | TGTGCCAGCCTCGGTGGGGGGAAATCGGCCGGGGAGCTGTTTTTT | CASLGGGKSAGELFF
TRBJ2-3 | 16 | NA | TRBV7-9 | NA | TGTGCCAGCAGCTTAGCTGACCTTATAAGCACAGATACGCAGTATTTT | CASSLADLISTDTQYF
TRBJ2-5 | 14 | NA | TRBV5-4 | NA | TGTGCCAGCAGCTTAGGACAGACCCAAGAGACCCAGTACTTC | CASSLGQTQETQYF
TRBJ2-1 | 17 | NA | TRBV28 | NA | TGTGCCAGCAGTTTATACGCAGGGGGGGGTAACACCCATGAGCAGTTCTTC | CASSLYAGGGNTHEQFF
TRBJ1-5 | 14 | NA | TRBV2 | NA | TGTGCCAGCAGTGAGGCAGCGGGGCAACAGCCCCAGCATTTT | CASSEAAGQQPQHF
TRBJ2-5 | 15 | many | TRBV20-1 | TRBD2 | TGCAGTGCTCCGTCTAGCGGGAGTGGGGAGCAGACCCAGTACTTC | CSAPSSGSGEQTQYF
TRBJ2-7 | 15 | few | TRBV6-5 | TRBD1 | TGTGCCAGCAGGCGCCTGGGACAGGGTATCTACGAGCAGTACTTC | CASRRLGQGIYEQYF
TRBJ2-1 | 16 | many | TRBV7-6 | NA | TGTGCCAGCCGCTTACAGGGCCCTCCCTCCTACAATGAGCAGTTCTTC | CASRLQGPPSYNEQFF
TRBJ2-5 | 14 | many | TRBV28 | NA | TGTGCCAGCAGGGAAGGACAGGGAGGGGAGACCCAGTACTTC | CASREGQGGETQYF
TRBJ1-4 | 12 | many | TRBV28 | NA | TGTGCCAGCGCAACAGGGAATGAAAAACTGTTTTTT | CASATGNEKLFF
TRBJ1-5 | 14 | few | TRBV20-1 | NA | TGCAGTGCTAGATATGTTTCGGGCCATCAGCCCCAGCATTTT | CSARYVSGHQPQHF
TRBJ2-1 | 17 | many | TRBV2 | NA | TGTGCCAGCAGTCCCGGGACAATGTCTAAGTTGGTACATGAGCAGTTCTTC | CASSPGTMSKLVHEQFF
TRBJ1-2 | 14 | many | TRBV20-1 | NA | TGCAGCGGGGGGAGGGGGGGCCGCCCGGATGGCTACACCTTC | CSGGRGGRPDGYTF
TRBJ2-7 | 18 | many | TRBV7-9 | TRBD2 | TGTGCCAGCAGCCACGGACTAGCGGGAGGGCCGATTTCGTACGAGCAGTACTTC | CASSHGLAGGPISYEQYF
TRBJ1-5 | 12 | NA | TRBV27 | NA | TGTGCCAGCAGTAATCAGGGGAGGCCCCAGCATTTT | CASSNQGRPQHF
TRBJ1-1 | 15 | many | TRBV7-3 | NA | TGTGCCAGCAGCCTTGACAGGAAGCCTAACACTGAAGCTTTCTTT | CASSLDRKPNTEAFF
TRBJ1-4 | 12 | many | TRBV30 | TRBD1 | TGTGCCGGCGACAGGGCGAATGAAAAACTGTTTTTT | CAGDRANEKLFF
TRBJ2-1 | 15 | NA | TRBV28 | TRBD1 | TGTGCCAGCAGTTTAGGGACAGAAGTCACCAATGAGCAGTTCTTC | CASSLGTEVTNEQFF
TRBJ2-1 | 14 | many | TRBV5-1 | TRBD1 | TGCGCCAGCAGCTTAGGGACAGGGGTCAATGAGCAGTTCTTC | CASSLGTGVNEQFF
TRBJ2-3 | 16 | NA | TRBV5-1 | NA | TGCGCCAGCAGCTTGGAGGGCGGATTTAGCACAGATACGCAGTATTTT | CASSLEGGFSTDTQYF
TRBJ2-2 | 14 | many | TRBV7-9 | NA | TGTGCCAGCAGCCAAGTTGCTTACACCGGGGAGCTGTTTTTT | CASSQVAYTGELFF
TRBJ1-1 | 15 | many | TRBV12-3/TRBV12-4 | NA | TGTGCCAGCAGTTTAGGGGGGCCCATGAACACTGAAGCTTTCTTT | CASSLGGPMNTEAFF
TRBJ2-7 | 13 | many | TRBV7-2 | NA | TGTGCCAGCAGCTCGAGGGCAACCTACGAGCAGTACTTC | CASSSRATYEQYF
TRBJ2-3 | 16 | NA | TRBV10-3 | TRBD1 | TGTGCCATCAGTGAGAGGGAGACAGGGGCTAAGGATACGCAGTATTTT | CAISERETGAKDTQYF
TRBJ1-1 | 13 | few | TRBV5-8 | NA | TGTGCCAGCAGCTTATCACAGGTCACTGAAGCTTTCTTT | CASSLSQVTEAFF
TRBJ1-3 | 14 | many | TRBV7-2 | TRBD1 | TGTGCCAGCAGCTCCGGACAGGGGTTAAACACCATATATTTT | CASSSGQGLNTIYF
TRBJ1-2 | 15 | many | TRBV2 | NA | TGTGCCAGCAGCCGCTACGCAGGAGCTAACTATGGCTACACCTTC | CASSRYAGANYGYTF
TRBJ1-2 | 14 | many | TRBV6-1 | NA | TGTGCCAGCAGTGAAGGGGGGACTAACTATGGCTACACCTTC | CASSEGGTNYGYTF
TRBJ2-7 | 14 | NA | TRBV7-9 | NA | TGTGCCAGCAGCTTTGGAGGGGAGGTCTGGGAGCAGTACTTC | CASSFGGEVWEQYF
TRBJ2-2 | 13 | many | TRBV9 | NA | TGTGCCAGCAGCGTAGGAAGCACCGGGGAGCTGTTTTTT | CASSVGSTGELFF
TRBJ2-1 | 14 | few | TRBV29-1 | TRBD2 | TGCAGCGTGGGGAAGGGCGGGAGTGTGGGTGAGCAGTTCTTC | CSVGKGGSVGEQFF
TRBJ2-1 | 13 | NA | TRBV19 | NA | TGTGCCAGTAGTACCTATGCGGGCAATGGGCAGTTCTTC | CASSTYAGNGQFF
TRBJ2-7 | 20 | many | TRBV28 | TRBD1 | TGTGCCAGCAGCCGTAGGGGGGGGACAGGGGCCCTTTTACTTACCTACGAGCAGTACTTC | CASSRRGGTGALLLTYEQYF
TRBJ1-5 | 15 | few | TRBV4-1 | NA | TGCGCCAGCAGCCAAGACAGGAATAGCAATCAGCCCCAGCATTTT | CASSQDRNSNQPQHF
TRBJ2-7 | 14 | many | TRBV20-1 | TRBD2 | TGCAGTGCAGAATTAGCGGGTAGCTCCTACGAGCAGTACTTC | CSAELAGSSYEQYF